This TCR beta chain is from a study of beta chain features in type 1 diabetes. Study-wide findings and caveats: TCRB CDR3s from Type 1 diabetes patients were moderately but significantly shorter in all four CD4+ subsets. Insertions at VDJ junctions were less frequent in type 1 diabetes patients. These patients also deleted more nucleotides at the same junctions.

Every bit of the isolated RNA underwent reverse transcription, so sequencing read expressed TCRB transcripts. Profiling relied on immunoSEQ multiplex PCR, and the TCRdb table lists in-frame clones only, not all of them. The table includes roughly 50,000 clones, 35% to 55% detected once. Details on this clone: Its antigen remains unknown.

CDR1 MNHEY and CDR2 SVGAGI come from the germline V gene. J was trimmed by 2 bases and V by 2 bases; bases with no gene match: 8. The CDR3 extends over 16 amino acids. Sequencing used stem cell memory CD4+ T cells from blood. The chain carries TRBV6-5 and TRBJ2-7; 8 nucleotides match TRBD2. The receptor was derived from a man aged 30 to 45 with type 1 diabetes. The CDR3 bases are TGTGCCAGCAGTTACCTGAGCGGGAGAGCCGCCTACGAGCAGTACTTC. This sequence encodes CASSYLSGRAAYEQYF.